This T cell receptor (beta chain) was profiled in a study of vaccination and CD4 T cells after COVID-19. Turning to the study itself: The cells in question were stimulated using overlapping spike peptides derived from SARS-CoV-2, HCoV-NL63, HCoV-OC43 and HCoV-229E.

Cultured CD4+ T-cell DNA underwent Oncomine TCR Beta short-read sequencing. TCRdb re-analysed the PCR reads in MiXCR, keeping a single row per CDR3 protein. The top ten clones hold approximately 10% of a sample with some 11,000 distinct CDR3 sequences, roughly two fifths of them seen once. The CDR3 loop spans 14 amino acids. The germline V gene encodes CDR1 MNHEY and CDR2 SMNVEV (reference sequence). Trimming took off 6 bases at V and 4 bases at J, with 14 bases between the two ends. Only a few counts were recorded for this clonotype. Its target is not known. Treatment given: approximately 9-day PBMC culture with coronavirus spike peptide pools or control peptides (ViraFEST assay).

The chain has TRBV27 and TRBJ2-3; D may be TRBD1 (5 bases). The sequence derives from a human donor who had recovered from COVID-19. This specimen was CD4+ T cells from blood, cultured in vitro, taken after SARS-CoV-2 vaccination. Written as DNA, the CDR3 is TGTGCCAGCAGCAGGGTCGTCTCGGCAGATACGCAGTATTTT. Translated: CASSRVVSADTQYF.